This T cell receptor beta chain originates from a study of blood T cell repertoires in COVID-19. The wider study: Samples representing acute and convalescent COVID-19 were sourced from the United States, Italy and Spain.

CDR3 length: 15 residues. The J segment lost 4 bases and the V segment lost 4 bases, leaving 7 bases of the junction unmatched. The germline gives CDR1 MDHEN, CDR2 SYDVKM. The assay was immunoSEQ multiplex PCR, and TCRdb's table has in-frame clones only and misses some. The table includes about 410,000 clones, 89% detected once. Followed longitudinally, the Seattle patients had been enrolled during active infection. The sequence derives from a woman in her thirties or forties with COVID-19, enrolled during active disease. This chain links TRBV28 with TRBJ1-5; 7 bases align to TRBD1. Material for sequencing was peripheral blood. The CDR3 DNA follows: TGTGCCAGCAGTTCCGATGACAGGGATAATCAGCCCCAGCATTTT. The encoded protein is CASSSDDRDNQPQHF.